This T cell receptor beta chain was profiled in a study of blood T cell repertoires in COVID-19. Overall study context: Some COVID-19 samples were acute and others convalescent; all came from the United States, Italy and Spain.

TCRdb's table, derived via immunoSEQ multiplex PCR, lists solely in-frame clones and lacks some. The sample carries under 350,000 clones, 70% to 90% recorded once. CDR3 length equals 13 residues. V was clipped by 0 bases and J by 5 bases, with 8 bases between them. Germline V gene lookup returns CDR1 SGHDT and CDR2 YYEEEE. Sample: peripheral blood. This sequence originates from a woman between 70 and 85 years old with acute or convalescent COVID-19. The V call is TRBV5-6, the J call TRBJ1-2; no reliable D call. CDR3 nucleotides: TGTGCCAGCAGCTTGGGCGAGCGATATGGCTACACCTTC. Amino acid sequence: CASSLGERYGYTF.